The 10 T cell receptor beta chains presented below share a single source sample, sequenced in a study of cytomegalovirus exposure and HLA in healthy donors. PCR employed 60 Vbeta and 13 Jbeta primers. Profiled with immunoSEQ multiplex PCR; TCRdb holds only in-frame clones, not every one. The data contain 120,000 or so clones, 77% of them singletons. Sequenced material: PBMCs. The receptors shown here come from a human donor in good health.

The V and J genes are TRBV6-6 and TRBJ2-7; possibly TRBD2 for D (6 bases). The CDR3 runs 14 residues. The germline gives CDR1 MNHNY, CDR2 SVGAGI (reference sequence). The ends were cut back, 8 bases at V and 1 base at J, with 15 bases in the middle. CDR3 DNA sequence: TGTGCCAGCGGTAACGGGAGAGGGTCCTACGAGCAGTACTTC. It specifies CASGNGRGSYEQYF.

The chain recombines TRBV28 with TRBJ1-2; TRBD1 matches 7 bases. The CDR3 is 16 residues long. The germline V gene encodes CDR1 MDHEN and CDR2 SYDVKM. With 8 bases clipped from V and 5 bases from J, the junction kept 17 bases outside the gene matches. The CDR3: CASQNFRDRRGYGYTF. The CDR3 coding sequence is TGTGCCAGCCAAAACTTCCGGGACAGACGGGGATATGGCTACACCTTC.

V usage is TRBV5-1 and J usage is TRBJ2-1; TRBD2 might be the D (6 bases). Germline V gene sequence: CDR1 SGHRS, CDR2 YFSETQ. V was clipped by 1 base and J by 6 bases, with 17 bases between them. The CDR3 covers 16 residues. DNA of the CDR3: TGCGCCAGCAGCTTGAGCGGTGGGAGGTCGGGCAATGAGCAGTTCTTC. This encodes CASSLSGGRSGNEQFF.

The rearrangement links TRBV5-6 to TRBJ2-3; 8 bases are shared with TRBD2. This CDR3 has 16 residues. Trimming took 4 bases from V and 0 from J; bases not matched to a gene: 7. Germline-derived CDR1 and CDR2 are SGHDT and YYEEEE. The CDR3, as DNA: TGTGCCAGCAGCCTAACTAGCGGCACTAGCACAGATACGCAGTATTTT. This encodes CASSLTSGTSTDTQYF.

V usage is TRBV28 and J usage is TRBJ1-4, with TRBD1 identical over 8 bases. The CDR3 is 14 amino acids. V shed 2 bases, J shed 7 bases, and the junction held 3 bases outside the gene matches. CDR1 MDHEN and CDR2 SYDVKM come from the germline V gene. DNA for the CDR3: TGTGCCAGCAGTTTAAGACAGGGGCGTGAAAAACTGTTTTTT. It is translated as CASSLRQGREKLFF. Combining the CDR3 with reference TRBV28 and TRBJ1-4 gives the whole variable domain DVKVTQSSRYLVKRTGEKVFLECVQDMDHENMFWYRQDPGLGLRLIYFSYDVKMKEKGDIPEGYSVSREKKERFSLILESASTNQTSMYLCASSLRQGREKLFFGSGTQLSVL.

The rearrangement uses TRBV19 and TRBJ1-1; 7 bases are a match to TRBD1. Germline trimming cut 3 bases from V and 4 bases from J; bases unmatched to any gene: 5. This CDR3 is built from 14 residues. Looked up from germline, CDR1 is LNHDA and CDR2 is SQIVND (reference sequence). In DNA form, the CDR3 reads TGTGCCAGTAGTATCGACAGGGTTGTCACTGAAGCTTTCTTT. Protein: CASSIDRVVTEAFF.

The chain couples TRBV9 to TRBJ2-7; 10 bases are shared with TRBD2. With V trimmed by 0 bases and J by 4 bases, 4 bases remained unmatched. This CDR3 spans 15 amino acids. Germline-derived CDR1 and CDR2 are SGDLS and YYNGEE. In nucleotides, the CDR3 is TGTGCCAGCAGCGTAGGTGTTAGCGGGAGGTACGAGCAGTACTTC. Protein product: CASSVGVSGRYEQYF.

J is TRBJ2-2 and V is TRBV10-1; tentatively, D is TRBD1 (5 bases). The CDR3 has 19 residues. Per germline, CDR1 WNHNN and CDR2 SYGVQD (reference sequence). The V and J ends lost 2 bases and 0 bases respectively, with 19 bases between them. Written as DNA, the CDR3 is TGCGCCAGCAGTGAGAGGGGCACCATCCACCGCGCGAACACCGGGGAGCTGTTTTTT. Amino acid sequence: CASSERGTIHRANTGELFF.

The chain is built from TRBV19 and TRBJ2-5; 7 bases map to TRBD2. Looked up from germline, CDR1 is LNHDA and CDR2 is SQIVND (reference sequence). V lost 5 bases to trimming and J lost 2 bases; unmatched junction nucleotides: 11. This CDR3 is built from 16 residues. The CDR3 reads CASSSPGLAEQETQYF. CDR3 bases: TGTGCCAGTAGTTCCCCCGGGCTAGCGGAACAAGAGACCCAGTACTTC.

The chain joins TRBV10-3 to TRBJ2-7; 7 bases are a match to TRBD2. This CDR3 region has 13 residues. V lost 4 bases and J lost 7; bases outside the gene matches: 7. Germline V CDR1 and CDR2: ENHRY, SYGVKD. The CDR3: CAISGPGGGEQYF. CDR3 nucleotide sequence: TGTGCCATCAGTGGTCCGGGGGGTGGAGAGCAGTACTTC.